The T cell receptor (beta chain) described here comes from a study of T cell responses to AZD1222 COVID-19 vaccine. Study results and caveats: The study identified only six AZD1222 recipients as seropositive at baseline. Mostly white British, mostly female donors; authors suggested clonal diversity may be underestimated. Spike-specific TCR breadth rose after two AZD1222 doses, and depth rose as well. Unmutated regions of variants are reportedly targeted by nearly half of spike-specific TCRs.

This clone was observed a few times. Its target is unknown. The assay was immunoSEQ multiplex PCR, and TCRdb's table has in-frame clones only and misses some. The repertoire holds just under 100,000 clones, with roughly 88% as singletons. Germline V gene lookup returns CDR1 SGHNT and CDR2 YYREEE (reference sequence). With 2 bases removed from V and 0 bases from J, the gap between germline ends came to 6 bases. The CDR3 has 13 amino acids. The source of this sequence is an adult in good health. The rearrangement links TRBV5-4 to TRBJ2-7, with D uncertain. The sequencing here drew on peripheral blood, taken on day 0 of AZD1222 vaccination. CDR3 nucleotide sequence: TGTGCCAGCAGCTTCTACAGCTCCTACGAGCAGTACTTC. As protein: CASSFYSSYEQYF.